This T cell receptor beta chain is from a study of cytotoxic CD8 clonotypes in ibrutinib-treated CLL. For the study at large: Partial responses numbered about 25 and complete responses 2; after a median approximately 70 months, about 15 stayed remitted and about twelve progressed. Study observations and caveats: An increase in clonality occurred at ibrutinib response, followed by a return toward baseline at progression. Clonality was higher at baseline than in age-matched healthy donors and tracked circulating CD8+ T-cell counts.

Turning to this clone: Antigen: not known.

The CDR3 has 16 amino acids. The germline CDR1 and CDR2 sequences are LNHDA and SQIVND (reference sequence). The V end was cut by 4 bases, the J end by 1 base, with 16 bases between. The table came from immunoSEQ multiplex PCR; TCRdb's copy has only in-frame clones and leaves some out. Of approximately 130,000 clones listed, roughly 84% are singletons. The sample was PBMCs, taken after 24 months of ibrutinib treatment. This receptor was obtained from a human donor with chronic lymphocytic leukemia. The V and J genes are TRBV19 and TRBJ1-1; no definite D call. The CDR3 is CASSRQDGWANTEAFF. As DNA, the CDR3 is TGTGCCAGTAGTAGGCAGGACGGGTGGGCGAACACTGAAGCTTTCTTT.